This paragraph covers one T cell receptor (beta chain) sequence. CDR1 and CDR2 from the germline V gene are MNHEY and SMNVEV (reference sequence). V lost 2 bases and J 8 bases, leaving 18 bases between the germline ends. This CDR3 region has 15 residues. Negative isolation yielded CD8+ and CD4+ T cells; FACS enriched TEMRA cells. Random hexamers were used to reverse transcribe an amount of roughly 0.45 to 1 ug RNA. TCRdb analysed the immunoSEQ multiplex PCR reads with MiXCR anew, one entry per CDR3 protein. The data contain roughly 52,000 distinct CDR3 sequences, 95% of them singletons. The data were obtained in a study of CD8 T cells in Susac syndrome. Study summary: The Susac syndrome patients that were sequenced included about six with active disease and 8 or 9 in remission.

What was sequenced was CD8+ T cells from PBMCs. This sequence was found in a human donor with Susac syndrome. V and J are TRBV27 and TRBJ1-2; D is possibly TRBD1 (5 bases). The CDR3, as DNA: TGTGCCAGCAGTTTACTAACAGGACCCATCCGGGGCTACACCTTC. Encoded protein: CASSLLTGPIRGYTF.